Below, 2 T cell receptor beta chains from the same sample are listed, as sequenced in a study of T cell responses to AZD1222 COVID-19 vaccine. Profiling relied on immunoSEQ multiplex PCR, and the TCRdb table lists in-frame clones only, not all of them. The sample lists fewer than 150,000 clones; 85% to 90% were seen once. The sequenced sample was peripheral blood, obtained on day 0 of AZD1222 vaccination. These receptors all come from an adult in good health.

CDR3 in amino acids: CAWSVSVSGNTIYF. The DNA for the CDR3 is TGTGCCTGGAGTGTTAGTGTCTCTGGAAACACCATATATTTT. This sequence joins TRBV30 and TRBJ1-3, with D uncertain. This CDR3 contains 14 residues. Germline values: CDR1 GTSNPN, CDR2 SVGIG (reference sequence). V dropped 0 bases and J dropped 0 bases, with 6 bases sitting between them.

In this sample, this clone turned up a few times. This sequence joins TRBV27 and TRBJ2-1, with a possible D match to TRBD1 (5 bases). The germline gives CDR1 MNHEY, CDR2 SMNVEV (reference sequence). V gave up 7 bases and J gave up 9 bases, with 34 bases separating them. The CDR3 is made up of 19 amino acids. The CDR3 region is CASTPGLGYPGAIGGEQFF. The CDR3, as DNA: TGTGCCAGCACCCCGGGCCTAGGCTACCCTGGGGCAATTGGTGGTGAGCAGTTCTTC.